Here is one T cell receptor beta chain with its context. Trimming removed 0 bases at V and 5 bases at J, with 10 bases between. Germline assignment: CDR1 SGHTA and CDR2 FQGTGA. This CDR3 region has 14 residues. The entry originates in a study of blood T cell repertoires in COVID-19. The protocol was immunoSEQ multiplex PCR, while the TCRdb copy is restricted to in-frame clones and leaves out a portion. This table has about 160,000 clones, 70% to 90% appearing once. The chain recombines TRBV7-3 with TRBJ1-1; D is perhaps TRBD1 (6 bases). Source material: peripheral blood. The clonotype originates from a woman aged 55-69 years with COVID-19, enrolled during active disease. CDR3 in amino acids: CASSLTQGMTEAFF. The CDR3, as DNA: TGTGCCAGCAGCTTAACGCAGGGGATGACTGAAGCTTTCTTT. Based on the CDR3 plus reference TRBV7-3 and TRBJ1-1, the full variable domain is GAGVSQTPSNKVTEKGKYVELRCDPISGHTALYWYRQSLGQGPEFLIYFQGTGAADDSGLPNDRFFAVRPEGSVSTLKIQRTERGDSAVYLCASSLTQGMTEAFFGQGTRLTVV.